The rows below give T cell receptor beta chains drawn from one sample of a study of blood T cell repertoires in COVID-19. The repertoire was sequenced with immunoSEQ multiplex PCR; TCRdb's copy has only in-frame clones and lacks some. The data contain some 350,000 clones, 91% of them seen just once; the ten biggest clones take up around 3.3%. Sequencing was performed on peripheral blood. These receptors all come from a woman aged 18 to 35 who had recovered from COVID-19. The CDR3 runs from the conserved cysteine through the conserved F or W. A D gene is named only where the DNA matches it firmly. Clone size appears in some rows only: once, few, many, or a class for an expanded clone.

CDR3aa: CSVDVSNTGELFF
CDR3nt: TGCAGCGTTGACGTTTCCAACACCGGGGAGCTGTTTTTT
v_gene: TRBV29-1
j_gene: TRBJ2-2
d_gene: -
len: 13
abundance: -

CDR3aa: CASSRYPGQGGTDTQYF
CDR3nt: TGTGCCAGTAGCCGTTACCCGGGACAGGGGGGCACAGATACGCAGTATTTT
v_gene: TRBV19
j_gene: TRBJ2-3
d_gene: TRBD1
len: 17
abundance: -

CDR3aa: CSASRNQDNSPLHF
CDR3nt: TGCAGTGCTAGTCGCAATCAGGATAATTCACCCCTCCACTTT
v_gene: TRBV20-1
j_gene: TRBJ1-6
d_gene: -
len: 14
abundance: once

CDR3aa: CASSYRDRVNEQFF
CDR3nt: TGTGCCAGCAGCTACCGGGACAGGGTCAATGAGCAGTTCTTC
v_gene: TRBV5-8
j_gene: TRBJ2-1
d_gene: TRBD1
len: 14
abundance: -

CDR3aa: CASSQRPTSVPGELFF
CDR3nt: TGCGCCAGCAGCCAGCGACCTACTAGCGTCCCCGGGGAGCTGTTTTTT
v_gene: TRBV4-3
j_gene: TRBJ2-2
d_gene: TRBD2
len: 16
abundance: -

CDR3aa: CATSDDRGLDRVEQFF
CDR3nt: TGTGCCACCAGTGATGACAGGGGGCTGGACAGAGTTGAGCAGTTCTTC
v_gene: TRBV24-1
j_gene: TRBJ2-1
d_gene: TRBD1
len: 16
abundance: -

CDR3aa: CASSQGLQWTQYF
CDR3nt: TGTGCCAGCAGTCAGGGACTCCAGTGGACCCAGTACTTC
v_gene: TRBV6-5
j_gene: TRBJ2-5
d_gene: -
len: 13
abundance: -

CDR3aa: CASSRGGNYGYTF
CDR3nt: TGTGCCAGCAGCAGGGGGGGTAACTATGGCTACACCTTC
v_gene: TRBV3-1/TRBV3-2
j_gene: TRBJ1-2
d_gene: -
len: 13
abundance: -

CDR3aa: CATSRAHFDKQGWNEKLFF
CDR3nt: TGTGCCACCAGCAGAGCTCACTTTGATAAACAGGGCTGGAATGAAAAACTGTTTTTT
v_gene: TRBV15
j_gene: TRBJ1-4
d_gene: -
len: 19
abundance: -

CDR3aa: CAWRPRQGSPLHF
CDR3nt: TGTGCCTGGAGGCCCCGACAGGGTTCACCCCTCCACTTT
v_gene: TRBV30
j_gene: TRBJ1-6
d_gene: TRBD1
len: 13
abundance: -

CDR3aa: CASSLAGTGFTDTQYF
CDR3nt: TGTGCCAGCAGCCTTGCCGGGACAGGGTTCACAGATACGCAGTATTTT
v_gene: TRBV9
j_gene: TRBJ2-3
d_gene: TRBD1
len: 16
abundance: -

CDR3aa: CASSIVGGSSYNEQFF
CDR3nt: TGTGCCAGTAGTATAGTAGGCGGGAGTTCCTACAATGAGCAGTTCTTC
v_gene: TRBV19
j_gene: TRBJ2-1
d_gene: TRBD2
len: 16
abundance: -

CDR3aa: CASSGTSGTDTQYF
CDR3nt: TGTGCCAGCTCAGGGACTAGCGGCACAGATACGCAGTATTTT
v_gene: TRBV18
j_gene: TRBJ2-3
d_gene: TRBD2
len: 14
abundance: -

CDR3aa: CASSPPRTRGTEAFF
CDR3nt: TGTGCCAGCAGCCCACCCCGGACGCGGGGCACTGAAGCTTTCTTT
v_gene: TRBV7-9
j_gene: TRBJ1-1
d_gene: -
len: 15
abundance: -

CDR3aa: CALGQGDQPQHF
CDR3nt: TGTGCCTTAGGACAGGGCGATCAGCCCCAGCATTTT
v_gene: TRBV30
j_gene: TRBJ1-5
d_gene: TRBD1
len: 12
abundance: few

CDR3aa: CASSQAPQAGGYTF
CDR3nt: TGCGCCAGCAGCCAAGCCCCGCAGGCGGGTGGCTACACCTTC
v_gene: TRBV4-1
j_gene: TRBJ1-2
d_gene: -
len: 14
abundance: -

CDR3aa: CASSLNSGGDTEAFF
CDR3nt: TGTGCCAGCAGCTTAAATTCTGGGGGGGACACTGAAGCTTTCTTT
v_gene: TRBV11-2
j_gene: TRBJ1-1
d_gene: -
len: 15
abundance: -

CDR3aa: CASSQDIYGGRGTEAFF
CDR3nt: TGTGCCAGCAGCCAAGATATTTACGGGGGGAGGGGAACTGAAGCTTTCTTT
v_gene: TRBV4-2
j_gene: TRBJ1-1
d_gene: -
len: 17
abundance: -

CDR3aa: CASSLLAGPEGTGELFF
CDR3nt: TGTGCCAGCAGCTTACTAGCGGGGCCCGAGGGCACCGGGGAGCTGTTTTTT
v_gene: TRBV7-9
j_gene: TRBJ2-2
d_gene: TRBD2
len: 17
abundance: -

CDR3aa: CASILTARTEAFF
CDR3nt: TGTGCCAGCATCCTGACAGCCAGGACTGAAGCTTTCTTT
v_gene: TRBV6-5
j_gene: TRBJ1-1
d_gene: -
len: 13
abundance: -

CDR3aa: CASSPWTGNSIEAFF
CDR3nt: TGTGCCAGCAGCCCCTGGACAGGGAATTCCATTGAAGCTTTCTTT
v_gene: TRBV7-2
j_gene: TRBJ1-1
d_gene: TRBD1
len: 15
abundance: -

CDR3aa: CSVTTTGGYGYTF
CDR3nt: TGCAGCGTTACTACCACAGGGGGCTATGGCTACACCTTC
v_gene: TRBV29-1
j_gene: TRBJ1-2
d_gene: TRBD1
len: 13
abundance: -

CDR3aa: CSVDGGRGVSGELFF
CDR3nt: TGCAGCGTTGATGGCGGGAGAGGTGTATCCGGGGAGCTGTTTTTT
v_gene: TRBV29-1
j_gene: TRBJ2-2
d_gene: TRBD2
len: 15
abundance: -

CDR3aa: CASKRTWPNDYGYTF
CDR3nt: TGCGCCAGCAAGCGGACTTGGCCGAACGACTATGGCTACACCTTC
v_gene: TRBV23-1
j_gene: TRBJ1-2
d_gene: -
len: 15
abundance: -

CDR3aa: CASSTGQVIQETQYF
CDR3nt: TGCGCCAGCAGCACCGGACAGGTCATTCAAGAGACCCAGTACTTC
v_gene: TRBV5-1
j_gene: TRBJ2-5
d_gene: TRBD1
len: 15
abundance: -

CDR3aa: CASRGGTGKGGELFF
CDR3nt: TGCGCCAGCAGGGGAGGGACAGGGAAGGGCGGGGAGCTGTTTTTT
v_gene: TRBV10-1
j_gene: TRBJ2-2
d_gene: TRBD1
len: 15
abundance: -

CDR3aa: CASTLRTGDITDTQYF
CDR3nt: TGTGCCAGCACCCTTCGAACAGGGGATATCACAGATACGCAGTATTTT
v_gene: TRBV5-4
j_gene: TRBJ2-3
d_gene: TRBD1
len: 16
abundance: -